The 20 T cell receptor beta chains given below trace back to one sample, sequenced in a study of cytomegalovirus exposure and HLA in healthy donors (dated by TCRdb to between 2016 and 2019). The method behind the library was the immunoSEQ multiplex PCR assay. For the multiplex PCR, a mixture combining 60 forward primers for TCR Vbeta segments and 13 reverse primers for TCR Jbeta segments was used. TCRdb stores this immuneACCESS table with in-frame sequences only. Part of the clones is absent; in the studies checked, under half of the shortfall reflects unresolved V genes, and no reason is known for the rest. This sample gives approximately 59,000 clones in total; roughly two thirds of them show up just once. Together, the top ten hold 15% to 20% of the sample. Source material: PBMCs. These receptors were collected from a man aged 40-55 years in good health and CMV-seropositive.

Concerning this clone: A read error may produce the germline difference seen at one junction end. The rearrangement uses TRBV7-3 and TRBJ2-1, with TRBD2 identical over 8 bases. In germline, CDR1 is SGHTA, CDR2 FQGTGA. The CDR3 runs 19 residues. This CDR3 is CASSLTGGTGTSSSNEQFF. The CDR3 coding sequence is TGTGCCAGCAGCTTAACGGGAGGGACCGGGACTAGTTCCTCCAATGAGCAGTTCTTC.

The rearrangement links TRBV5-1 to TRBJ2-3, with 7 nucleotides matching TRBD2. Germline trimming cut 4 bases from V and 0 bases from J; bases unmatched to any gene: 8. This CDR3 is built from 16 residues. Germline CDR1 reads SGHRS; CDR2 reads YFSETQ. This chain's CDR3 is CASSVPLAASTDTQYF. As DNA, the CDR3 is TGCGCCAGCAGCGTCCCCCTAGCGGCTAGCACAGATACGCAGTATTTT.

The V and J genes are TRBV6-1 and TRBJ2-7; TRBD2 matches at 10 bases. This CDR3 is 15 amino acids long. Per germline, CDR1 MNHNS and CDR2 SASEGT. J gave up 4 bases and V 7 bases, and 10 bases lay outside the gene matches. The CDR3 DNA is TGTGCCAGCACCAGCGGGGGGGCCAAGGGGTACGAGCAGTACTTC. Protein: CASTSGGAKGYEQYF.

The chain carries TRBV6-1 and TRBJ2-2; tentative D call: TRBD2 (6 bases). CDR3 size: 16 residues. CDR1 is MNHNS, CDR2 SASEGT, per germline. The V end lost 4 bases, the J end lost 1 base, and 13 bases lay between the germline ends. CDR3 nucleotides: TGTGCCAGCAGTGCCCCGGGGCGGGGGAACACCGGGGAGCTGTTTTTT. Protein sequence: CASSAPGRGNTGELFF.

This chain links TRBV7-3 with TRBJ1-1, with D perhaps TRBD1 (5 bases). The germline V and J ends were trimmed by 0 bases and 7 bases, with 12 bases remaining between them. The CDR3 extends over 14 amino acids. The germline V gene encodes CDR1 SGHTA and CDR2 FQGTGA. The CDR3 DNA sequence: TGTGCCAGCAGCTTAACAGGGGTAGTCGGTGAAGCTTTCTTT. Translation gives CASSLTGVVGEAFF.

CDR3 nucleotide sequence: TGTGCCAGTAGTTCTAGAGCGGGAAACTACAATGAGCAGTTCTTC. Translation gives CASSSRAGNYNEQFF. The genes are TRBV19 and TRBJ2-1; TRBD2 matches 7 bases. Germline CDR1 and CDR2: LNHDA and SQIVND (reference sequence). The trim removed 5 bases at V and 3 bases at J, leaving 7 bases unmatched. This CDR3 has 15 residues. Supplemented by reference TRBV19 and TRBJ2-1, the full variable domain reads DGGITQSPKYLFRKEGQNVTLSCEQNLNHDAMYWYRQDPGQGLRLIYYSQIVNDFQKGDIAEGYSVSREKKESFPLTVTSAQKNPTAFYLCASSSRAGNYNEQFFGPGTRLTVL.

The rearrangement links TRBV19 to TRBJ2-2; TRBD1 matches at 11 bases. Trimming at V came to 9 bases and at J to 6 bases, leaving 3 bases not matched to a gene. The CDR3 is 13 amino acids. CDR1 is LNHDA, CDR2 SQIVND, per germline (reference sequence). The DNA of the CDR3 is TGTGCCAGCCTGGGACAGGGGGCCGGGGAGCTGTTTTTT. Protein: CASLGQGAGELFF.

The V and J genes are TRBV7-8 and TRBJ2-5, with D maybe TRBD2 (7 bases). The CDR3 is made up of 12 amino acids. Looked up from germline, CDR1 is SGHVS and CDR2 is FQNEAQ. Trimming pared 11 bases from V and 5 bases from J, leaving 15 bases between. Here the CDR3 DNA reads TGTGCCGGGGGCGGGAGTGGGGAGACCCAGTACTTC. It translates to CAGGGSGETQYF.

This rearrangement joins TRBV9 to TRBJ2-5; D gene unclear. Deletions cut 0 bases from V and 5 bases from J, with 11 bases between. Germline lookup yields CDR1 SGDLS and CDR2 YYNGEE. The CDR3 spans 14 residues. DNA for the CDR3: TGTGCCAGCAGCGTAGCGCCTGGCCCCGAGACCCAGTACTTC. This sequence encodes CASSVAPGPETQYF. The full variable domain, its missing parts supplied by reference TRBV9 and TRBJ2-5, is DSGVTQTPKHLITATGQRVTLRCSPRSGDLSVYWYQQSLDQGLQFLIQYYNGEERAKGNILERFSAQQFPDLHSELNLSSLELGDSALYFCASSVAPGPETQYFGPGTRLLVL.

The chain combines TRBV7-8 with TRBJ2-2; possibly TRBD1 for D (5 bases). V shed 4 bases and J shed 7 bases, with 19 bases lying between them. The CDR3 is 16 amino acids. Germline CDR1 reads SGHVS; CDR2 reads FQNEAQ. The CDR3 here is CASSSLQGSGSGELFF. The DNA for the CDR3 is TGTGCCAGCAGCTCACTCCAGGGTTCTGGCAGCGGGGAGCTGTTTTTT.

The chain links TRBV19 to TRBJ2-3; 12 bases are shared with TRBD2. The CDR3 runs 16 residues. The germline CDR1 and CDR2 sequences are LNHDA and SQIVND (reference sequence). V shed 3 bases, J shed 5 bases, and the junction held 6 bases outside the gene matches. The CDR3 DNA reads as TGTGCCAGTAGTATCCGACTAGCGGGAGTGGGAGATACGCAGTATTTT. It codes for CASSIRLAGVGDTQYF.

The chain employs TRBV15 and TRBJ2-5; 10 bases are a match to TRBD1. The J call is uncertain, as TRBJ2-7 better fits the DNA end. This CDR3 comprises 16 residues. Germline V gene lookup returns CDR1 LNHNV and CDR2 YYDKDF (reference sequence). The CDR3 sequence: CATSRLVGQGIYEQYF. CDR3 DNA sequence: TGTGCCACCAGCCGCCTCGTGGGACAGGGGATTTACGAGCAGTACTTC.

J is TRBJ1-3 and V is TRBV6-5; possibly TRBD1 for D (5 bases). The CDR3 has 14 amino acids. The germline V gene encodes CDR1 MNHEY and CDR2 SVGAGI. Trimming left V 5 bases short and J 3 bases short, with 11 bases between. This CDR3 is CASSLGGGGNTIYF. Here the CDR3 DNA reads TGTGCCAGCAGTCTCGGGGGTGGTGGAAACACCATATATTTT.

The V gene is TRBV30, the J gene TRBJ2-3; perhaps TRBD2 as D (6 bases). The V end was cut by 5 bases, the J end by 2 bases, with 17 bases between. This CDR3 comprises 15 residues. Looked up from germline, CDR1 is GTSNPN and CDR2 is SVGIG (reference sequence). This CDR3 reads CAWSGLDAHTDTQYF. In DNA, the CDR3 is TGTGCCTGGTCGGGACTCGACGCCCACACAGATACGCAGTATTTT.

V is TRBV28 and J is TRBJ1-6, with D unresolved. Per the germline V gene, CDR1 is MDHEN and CDR2 is SYDVKM. The CDR3 totals 12 residues. V was cut by 5 bases and J by 5 bases, with 4 bases left in between. Here the CDR3 DNA reads TGTGCCAGCAGTCTACATAATTCACCCCTCCACTTT. Translating gives CASSLHNSPLHF.

The CDR3 DNA is TGTGCCAGCAGCCCGGGACTAGCGGTACCATCCCAGTACTTC. It codes for CASSPGLAVPSQYF. The V call is TRBV2, the J call TRBJ2-5; 11 bases map to TRBD2. Unmatched junction bases numbered 9, after V lost 6 bases and J lost 9 bases. The CDR3 contains 14 residues. Germline V gene lookup returns CDR1 SNHLY and CDR2 FYNNEI.

This clone was seen more than once but under ten times. The chain uses TRBV7-9 and TRBJ2-1; TRBD2 aligns across 10 bases. The junction had 6 bases not matched to a gene; V was cut back by 1 base and J by 6 bases. Germline loops: CDR1 SEHNR, CDR2 FQNEAQ (reference sequence). The CDR3 spans 16 residues. The CDR3 reads CASSLETRLAGNEQFF. The CDR3 DNA sequence: TGTGCCAGCAGCTTAGAGACTCGACTAGCGGGCAATGAGCAGTTCTTC.

The gene calls are TRBV6-1 and TRBJ1-5; tentatively, D is TRBD1 (5 bases). There are 14 residues in the CDR3. The germline V gene has CDR1 MNHNS and CDR2 SASEGT. V was clipped by 6 bases and J by 9 bases, with 18 bases between them. The CDR3 region has the DNA TGTGCCAGCAGCGGTGACAGAGACTCTGGGCCCCAGCATTTT. Translated: CASSGDRDSGPQHF.

The V and J genes are TRBV7-2 and TRBJ2-5; possible D gene TRBD1, 6 bases. CDR1 is SGHTA and CDR2 is FQGNSA in the germline V gene. V was clipped by 2 bases and J by 3 bases, with 7 bases between them. The CDR3 is made up of 13 amino acids. CDR3 nucleotides: TGTGCCAGCAGCTTAAGGACAGAAGAGACCCAGTACTTC. The encoded protein is CASSLRTEETQYF. Full variable domain (remainder filled in from reference TRBV7-2 and TRBJ2-5): GAGVSQSPSNKVTEKGKDVELRCDPISGHTALYWYRQSLGQGLEFLIYFQGNSAPDKSGLPSDRFSAERTGGSVSTLTIQRTQQEDSAVYLCASSLRTEETQYFGPGTRLLVL.

There are a few counts of this clone. The rearrangement joins TRBV21-1 to TRBJ2-7; the table's D call of TRBD2 was not tested on the DNA. TRBV21-1 is termed a pseudogene. This CDR3 comprises 18 residues. CDR3: CASSGPSGGDLPLYEQYF. For the CDR3, the DNA is TGTGCCAGCAGCGGGCCTAGCGGGGGGGATCTCCCCCTCTACGAGCAGTACTTC.